One and the same sample provided the 3 T cell receptor beta chains below, sequenced in a study of blood T cell repertoires in COVID-19. The repertoire was sequenced with immunoSEQ multiplex PCR; TCRdb's copy has only in-frame clones and lacks some. The repertoire holds about half a million clones, roughly nine tenths seen once, with 6.5% to 9.5% in the top ten. Sequencing input: PBMCs or T cells enriched from blood (not recorded which). These receptors were taken from a woman aged 55 to 70 who had recovered from COVID-19.

The chain uses TRBV20-1 and TRBJ2-4, with 7 bases identical to TRBD1. The CDR3 consists of 14 residues. The V and J ends lost 3 bases and 5 bases, in that order; junction bases with no gene match: 7. Germline values: CDR1 DFQATT, CDR2 SNEGSKA (reference sequence). CDR3 nucleotides: TGCAGTGCTAGTCCCCCGGGACAGCAAAACATTCAGTACTTC. It is translated as CSASPPGQQNIQYF.

V and J are TRBV27 and TRBJ1-6, with 7 bases aligning to TRBD1. The V segment lost 2 bases and the J segment 7 bases; nucleotides outside the gene matches: 5. Per the germline V gene, CDR1 is MNHEY and CDR2 is SMNVEV (reference sequence). The CDR3 contains 15 residues. For the CDR3, the DNA is TGTGCCAGCAGTTTAGCCACACAGGGGAATTCACCCCTCCACTTT. Translating it yields CASSLATQGNSPLHF.

The CDR3 region has the DNA TGTGCCAGTAGTCCGTACAGGGGTGATCAGCCCCAGCATTTT. Its protein is CASSPYRGDQPQHF. The rearrangement joins TRBV19 to TRBJ1-5; 7 bases match TRBD1. The CDR3 has 14 residues. The V and J ends lost 5 bases and 5 bases, in that order; junction bases with no gene match: 6. Germline CDR1 and CDR2: LNHDA and SQIVND (reference sequence).